The 28 T cell receptor beta chains presented below share a single source sample, sequenced in a study of response to subunit inactivated influenza vaccine. Via MiXCR, TCRdb re-called the RT-PCR reads, giving one row per CDR3 protein. The data hold hundreds of thousands of distinct CDR3 sequences, with approximately 14% observed a single time. The sample consisted of PBMCs from blood, taken 14 to 15 days before vaccination. Source of these receptors: a middle-aged man who received an inactivated influenza vaccine.

This clonotype was recorded a few times. The CDR3 loop is CSASRPSGGLSTDTQYF. The CDR3 nucleotides read TGCAGTGCTAGTAGGCCTAGCGGGGGCCTAAGCACAGATACGCAGTATTTT. The gene calls are TRBV20-1 and TRBJ2-3, with 10 bases aligning to TRBD2. Trimming removed 3 bases from V and 0 bases from J; junction bases left unmatched: 9. CDR3 length: 17 amino acids. CDR1 and CDR2 from the germline V gene are DFQATT and SNEGSKA (reference sequence).

This clonotype was counted only a few times. In nucleotides, the CDR3 is TGTGCCAGCAGTCACCAGGTAGCGGGGAGCGCAGATACGCAGTATTTT. Residues: CASSHQVAGSADTQYF. The chain employs TRBV6-2 or TRBV6-3 and TRBJ2-3; 8 bases map to TRBD2. With 5 bases clipped from V and 4 bases from J, the junction kept 11 bases outside the gene matches. From germline, CDR1 is MNHEY and CDR2 SVGEGT. CDR3 length equals 16 residues.

The chain is built from TRBV28 and TRBJ2-7; D is possibly TRBD2 (6 bases). Germline-derived CDR1 and CDR2 are MDHEN and SYDVKM. CDR3 length: 17 residues. Trimming took off 1 base at V and 7 bases at J, with 23 bases between the two ends. The CDR3 reads CASSLFDSGPLGKEQYF. The DNA for the CDR3 is TGTGCCAGCAGTTTATTTGATAGCGGACCTTTGGGGAAGGAGCAGTACTTC.

This clonotype was seen ten or more times. This chain joins TRBV11-2 and TRBJ2-3; D not certain. V lost 1 base and J 1 base, leaving 6 bases between the germline ends. From germline, CDR1 is SGHAT and CDR2 FQNNGV. This CDR3 is 14 amino acids long. The chain's CDR3 is CASSLVVGTDTQYF. The CDR3 bases are TGTGCCAGCAGCTTAGTAGTAGGCACAGATACGCAGTATTTT.

As for this clonotype: This may be a read error: a much more frequent sequence differs by one nucleotide. The rearrangement joins TRBV10-3 to TRBJ2-2, with TRBD1 matching over 8 bases. V was clipped by 7 bases and J by 1 base; unmatched bases: 5. The V gene's germline CDR1 is ENHRY and CDR2 SYGVKD. The CDR3 covers 15 residues. CDR3 coding DNA: TGTGCCATCAAGAGGGGACAGGAGAACACCGGGGAGCTGTTTTTT. This codes for CAIKRGQENTGELFF.

The sample holds a few counts of this clonotype. The chain joins TRBV4-2 to TRBJ2-2; TRBD1 aligns across 8 bases. The CDR3 sequence is 18 residues long. V was pared by 4 bases and J by 0 bases, with 10 bases of the junction left unmatched. Germline V CDR1 and CDR2: LGHNA, YNFKEQ. CDR3: CASSLGTGSTANTGELFF. DNA for the CDR3: TGTGCCAGCAGCCTAGGGACAGGTAGTACCGCGAACACCGGGGAGCTGTTTTTT.

This clonotype was seen only a few times. The chain joins TRBV9 to TRBJ2-3; D is unclear. Per germline, CDR1 SGDLS and CDR2 YYNGEE. The length of the CDR3 is 15 residues. The V end was cut by 4 bases, the J end by 6 bases, with 18 bases between. CDR3 region: CASSLTPALGDTQYF. CDR3 DNA sequence: TGTGCCAGCAGCCTCACCCCCGCGCTAGGGGATACGCAGTATTTT.

At least ten counts were recorded for this clonotype. V is TRBV18 and J is TRBJ1-1; D uncertain. V was trimmed by 2 bases and J by 1 base, leaving 5 bases between them. Looked up from germline, CDR1 is KGHSH and CDR2 is LQKENI. The CDR3 runs to 13 residues. CDR3 sequence (DNA): TGTGCCAGCTCACCAATGGGGAACACTGAAGCTTTCTTT. Translation gives CASSPMGNTEAFF. The entire variable domain, with the rest obtained from reference TRBV18 and TRBJ1-1, is as follows: NAGVMQNPRHLVRRRGQEARLRCSPMKGHSHVYWYRQLPEEGLKFMVYLQKENIIDESGMPKERFSAEFPKEGPSILRIQQVVRGDSAAYFCASSPMGNTEAFFGQGTRLTVV.

The table lists this clonotype with a few counts. V gene TRBV5-1 combines with J gene TRBJ2-5; TRBD1 or TRBD2 may be the D gene (6 bases each). Trimming stripped 4 bases from V and 4 bases from J, with 17 bases between. The CDR3 spans 15 residues. CDR1 and CDR2 from the germline V gene are SGHRS and YFSETQ. CDR3 in DNA: TGCGCCAGCAGCCCAACATGGGGGGCGTCAGAGACCCAGTACTTC. As protein: CASSPTWGASETQYF.

At least ten counts were recorded for this clonotype. The CDR3: CASRGEGLADYNEQFF. Here the CDR3 DNA reads TGTGCCAGCAGGGGGGAGGGACTAGCGGATTACAATGAGCAGTTCTTC. This sequence joins TRBV6-2 or TRBV6-3 and TRBJ2-1; 11 bases line up with TRBD2. Germline trimming cut 6 bases from V and 4 bases from J; bases unmatched to any gene: 8. Germline loops: CDR1 MNHEY, CDR2 SVGEGT. This CDR3 region has 16 residues.

The chain uses TRBV5-5 and TRBJ2-1, with 11 bases aligning to TRBD2. CDR1 and CDR2 from the germline V gene are SGHKS and YYEKEE (reference sequence). The CDR3 length is 18 residues. V shed 0 bases, J shed 2 bases, and the junction held 7 bases outside the gene matches. CDR3 sequence: CASSLDSVSGRAYNEQFF. CDR3 sequence (DNA): TGTGCCAGCAGCTTGGATTCAGTTAGCGGGAGGGCCTACAATGAGCAGTTCTTC.

This rearrangement joins TRBV7-9 to TRBJ2-7; tentatively, D is TRBD2 (6 bases). Between the trimmed V and J ends, which lost 5 bases and 2 bases, there was a span of 19 bases. CDR1 SEHNR and CDR2 FQNEAQ come from the germline V gene (reference sequence). The length of the CDR3 is 16 residues. DNA of the CDR3: TGTGCCAGCAGCCCCATTCTCGCGGGAATCACCTACGAGCAGTACTTC. Translating gives CASSPILAGITYEQYF.

The chain recombines TRBV28 with TRBJ1-4; TRBD1 aligns across 9 bases. J gave up 10 bases and V 7 bases, and 10 bases lay outside the gene matches. Germline V gene lookup returns CDR1 MDHEN and CDR2 SYDVKM. The CDR3 has 14 amino acids. In DNA form, the CDR3 reads TGTGCCAGCATCCAGGACAGGGGCGTTGGAAAACTGTTTTTT. Translating it yields CASIQDRGVGKLFF.

The sample holds a few counts of this clonotype. The chain uses TRBV7-2 and TRBJ1-5; D is possibly TRBD1 (5 bases). Per the germline V gene, CDR1 is SGHTA and CDR2 is FQGNSA. V lost 1 base and J 4 bases, leaving 14 bases between the germline ends. This CDR3 is built from 16 residues. The CDR3 spells CASSLGGRGGNQPQHF. The CDR3 nucleotides read TGTGCCAGCAGCTTAGGGGGGAGGGGTGGGAATCAGCCCCAGCATTTT.

The CDR3 coding sequence is TGTGCCAGGAGCGGGACAGGGAACGAAAAACTGTTTTTT. Its protein is CARSGTGNEKLFF. This chain joins TRBV2 and TRBJ1-4, with TRBD1 matching over 9 bases. The CDR3 runs to 13 residues. CDR1 and CDR2 (germline): SNHLY, FYNNEI. Trimming removed 9 bases from V and 8 bases from J; junction bases left unmatched: 7.

This clonotype was counted only a few times. The rearrangement joins TRBV29-1 to TRBJ2-1; 7 bases align to TRBD1. The CDR3 runs to 15 residues. Germline CDR1 is SQVTM and CDR2 is ANQGSEA. After removal of 1 base from V and 2 bases from J, the junction contained 5 bases not matched to a gene. The CDR3 sequence is CSVEAEGAAYNEQFF. The CDR3, as DNA: TGCAGCGTTGAAGCAGAGGGGGCGGCCTACAATGAGCAGTTCTTC.

About this clonotype itself: A much larger clone lies one base from this, so it may be a read error. The V and J genes are TRBV6-2 or TRBV6-3 and TRBJ2-6, with D unresolved. Germline assignment: CDR1 MNHEY and CDR2 SVGEGT. The CDR3 runs 15 residues. V was shortened by 2 bases and J by 0 bases, with 5 bases between the two germline ends. The CDR3 reads CASSYDRSGANVLTF. CDR3 nucleotide sequence: TGTGCCAGCAGTTACGACCGCTCTGGGGCCAACGTCCTGACTTTC.

This clonotype was detected many times. The chain employs TRBV4-2 and TRBJ2-2; D is perhaps TRBD1 (6 bases). The CDR3 length is 15 residues. The germline V gene encodes CDR1 LGHNA and CDR2 YNFKEQ. V lost 2 bases and J 4 bases, leaving 11 bases between the germline ends. CDR3 residues: CASSQKDSSTGELFF. The CDR3 DNA reads TGTGCCAGCAGCCAAAAGGACAGTTCCACCGGGGAGCTGTTTTTT.

The chain is built from TRBV2 and TRBJ1-5, with 7 bases identical to TRBD1. The V segment lost 8 bases and the J segment 4 bases; nucleotides outside the gene matches: 8. The CDR3 extends over 14 amino acids. The germline V gene encodes CDR1 SNHLY and CDR2 FYNNEI. The CDR3 spells CASAGGIRNQPQHF. CDR3 coding DNA: TGTGCCAGCGCAGGGGGGATAAGAAATCAGCCCCAGCATTTT.

The chain joins TRBV7-3 to TRBJ2-1; TRBD1 might be the D (5 bases). Deletions cut 4 bases from V and 1 base from J, with 8 bases between. This CDR3 comprises 14 residues. Germline V lookup: CDR1 SGHTA, CDR2 FQGTGA. CDR3 in amino acids: CASSSTASYNEQFF. CDR3 nucleotides: TGTGCCAGCAGCTCGACAGCGTCCTACAATGAGCAGTTCTTC. The variable domain in full, with the rest retrieved from reference TRBV7-3 and TRBJ2-1, is GAGVSQTPSNKVTEKGKYVELRCDPISGHTALYWYRQSLGQGPEFLIYFQGTGAADDSGLPNDRFFAVRPEGSVSTLKIQRTERGDSAVYLCASSSTASYNEQFFGPGTRLTVL.

On this clonotype itself: The junction differs from germline at one of its ends, possibly a read error. This chain uses TRBV7-2 with TRBJ2-5; the D gene is possibly TRBD1 (5 bases). This CDR3 is 16 amino acids long. CDR1 and CDR2 (germline): SGHTA, FQGNSA. CDR3 DNA sequence: TGTGCCAGCACCTTAGAACTGGGGCGCATCCAAGAGACCCAGTACTTC. Translating gives CASTLELGRIQETQYF.

V usage is TRBV18 and J usage is TRBJ1-1; D is ambiguous. This CDR3 has 12 amino acids. V was shortened by 1 base and J by 7 bases, with 7 bases between the two germline ends. Germline loops: CDR1 KGHSH, CDR2 LQKENI. Here the CDR3 reads CASSPRGSEAFF. The CDR3 DNA follows: TGTGCCAGCTCACCACGAGGTAGTGAAGCTTTCTTT.

In its sample, this clonotype was seen a few times. V and J are TRBV11-2 and TRBJ2-1; D possibly uses TRBD1 or TRBD2 (6 bases each). Germline CDR1 is SGHAT and CDR2 is FQNNGV. The CDR3 contains 15 residues. Trimming took 3 bases from V and 10 from J, leaving 19 bases between them. Here the CDR3 reads CASSLEGGASPEQFF. DNA of the CDR3: TGTGCCAGCAGCTTGGAGGGGGGCGCATCTCCAGAGCAGTTCTTC.

This clonotype showed up many times. The chain has TRBV6-2 or TRBV6-3 and TRBJ1-1; TRBD1 aligns across 7 bases. Germline V gene data show CDR1 as MNHEY and CDR2 as SVGEGT. This CDR3 spans 14 amino acids. V was pared by 6 bases and J by 5 bases, with 9 bases of the junction left unmatched. CDR3 coding DNA: TGTGCCAGCAGATACGGACAGGCTTGGACTGAAGCTTTCTTT. Its protein product is CASRYGQAWTEAFF.

This clonotype was observed a few times. The chain links TRBV27 to TRBJ2-7; D is possibly TRBD1 (6 bases). This CDR3 is 15 amino acids long. Germline assignment: CDR1 MNHEY and CDR2 SMNVEV (reference sequence). Trimming pared 8 bases from V and 6 bases from J, leaving 23 bases between. Here the CDR3 DNA reads TGTGCCAGCCGTGGAGCAGGGGTCCTTTCCGGCGAGCAGTACTTC. Protein: CASRGAGVLSGEQYF.

This clonotype was counted only a few times. The chain couples TRBV5-5 to TRBJ1-5; D uncertain. V lost 0 bases, J lost 5 bases, and 6 bases lay in between. The germline V gene encodes CDR1 SGHKS and CDR2 YYEKEE (reference sequence). This CDR3 region has 13 residues. The CDR3 here is CASSLGPDQPQHF. The CDR3 nucleotides are TGTGCCAGCAGCTTGGGCCCTGATCAGCCCCAGCATTTT.

Of note for this clonotype: At one end, the junction sequence differs from germline, possibly due to a read error. The chain carries TRBV3-1 and TRBJ1-4; 8 bases line up with TRBD1. CDR1 and CDR2 (germline): LGHDT, YNNKEL (reference sequence). The length of the CDR3 is 15 residues. DNA of the CDR3: TGTGCCAGCAGCCAAGGGACAGGGACGGGGGAAAAACTGTATTTT. Translation: CASSQGTGTGEKLYF.

This sequence joins TRBV7-3 and TRBJ2-7; weak D call: TRBD2 (5 bases). The V gene's germline CDR1 is SGHTA and CDR2 FQGTGA. The CDR3 runs 13 residues. Between the trimmed V and J ends, which lost 6 bases and 6 bases, there was a span of 15 bases. The CDR3 region is CASSLFSEGEQYF. The CDR3 coding sequence is TGTGCCAGCAGTTTATTTAGCGAGGGCGAGCAGTACTTC.